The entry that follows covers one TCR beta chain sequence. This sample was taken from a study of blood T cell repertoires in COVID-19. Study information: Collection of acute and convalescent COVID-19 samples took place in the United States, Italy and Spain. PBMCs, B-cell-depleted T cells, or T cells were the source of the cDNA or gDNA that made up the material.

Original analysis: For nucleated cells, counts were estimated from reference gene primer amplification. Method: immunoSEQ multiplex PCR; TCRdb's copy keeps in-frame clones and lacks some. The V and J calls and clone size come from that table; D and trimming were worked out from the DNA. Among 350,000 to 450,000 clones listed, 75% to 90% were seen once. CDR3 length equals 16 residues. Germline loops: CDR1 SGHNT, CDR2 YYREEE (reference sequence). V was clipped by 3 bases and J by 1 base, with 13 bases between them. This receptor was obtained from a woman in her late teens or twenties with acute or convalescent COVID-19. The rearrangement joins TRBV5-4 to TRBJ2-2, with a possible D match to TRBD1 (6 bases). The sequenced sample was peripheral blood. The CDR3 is CASSSVDRRNTGELFF. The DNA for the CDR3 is TGTGCCAGCAGCTCTGTAGACAGGCGGAACACCGGGGAGCTGTTTTTT.